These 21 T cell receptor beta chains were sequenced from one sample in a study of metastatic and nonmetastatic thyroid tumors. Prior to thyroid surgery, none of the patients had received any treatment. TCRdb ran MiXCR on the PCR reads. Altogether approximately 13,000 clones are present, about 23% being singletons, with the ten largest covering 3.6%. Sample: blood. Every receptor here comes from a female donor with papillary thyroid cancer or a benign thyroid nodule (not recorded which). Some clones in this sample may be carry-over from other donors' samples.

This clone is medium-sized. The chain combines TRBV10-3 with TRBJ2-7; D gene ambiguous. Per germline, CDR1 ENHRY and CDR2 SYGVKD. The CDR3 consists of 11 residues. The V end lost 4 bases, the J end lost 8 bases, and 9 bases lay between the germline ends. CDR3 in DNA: TGTGCCATCAGTGTGGTCGGACAGCAGTACTTC. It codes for CAISVVGQQYF.

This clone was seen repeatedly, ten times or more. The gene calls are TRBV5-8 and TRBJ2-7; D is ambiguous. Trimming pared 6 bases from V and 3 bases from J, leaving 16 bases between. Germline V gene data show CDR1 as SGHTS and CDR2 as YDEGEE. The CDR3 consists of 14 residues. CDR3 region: CASNPRLGSYEQYV. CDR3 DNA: TGTGCCAGCAACCCACGGCTAGGAAGCTACGAGCAGTACGTC.

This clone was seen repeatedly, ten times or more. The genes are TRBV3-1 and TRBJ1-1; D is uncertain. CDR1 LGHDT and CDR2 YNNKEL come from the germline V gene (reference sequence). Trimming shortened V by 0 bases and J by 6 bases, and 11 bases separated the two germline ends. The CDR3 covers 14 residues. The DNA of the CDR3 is TGTGCCAGCAGCCAAGATGAAGGGTTGGCTGAAGCTTTCTTT. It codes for CASSQDEGLAEAFF.

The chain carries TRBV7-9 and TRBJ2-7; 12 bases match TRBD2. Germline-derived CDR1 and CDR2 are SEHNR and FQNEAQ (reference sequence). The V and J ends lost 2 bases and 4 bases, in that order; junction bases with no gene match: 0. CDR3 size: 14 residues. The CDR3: CASSLLAGGYEQYF. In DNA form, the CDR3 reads TGTGCCAGCAGCTTACTAGCGGGAGGGTACGAGCAGTACTTC.

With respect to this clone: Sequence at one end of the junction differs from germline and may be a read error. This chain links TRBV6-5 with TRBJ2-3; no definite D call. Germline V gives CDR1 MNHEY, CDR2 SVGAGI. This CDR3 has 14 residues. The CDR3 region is CASSLGRCADTQYF. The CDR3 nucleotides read TGTGCCAGCAGTTTAGGACGTTGCGCAGATACTCAGTATTTT.

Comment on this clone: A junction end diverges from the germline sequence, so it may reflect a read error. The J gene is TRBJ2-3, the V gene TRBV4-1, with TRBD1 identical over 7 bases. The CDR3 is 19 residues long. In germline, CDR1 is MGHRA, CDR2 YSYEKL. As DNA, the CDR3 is TGCGCCAGCAGCCAGGTGGGACAGCAAGTCCCGGCTAGCACAGATACTCAGTATTTT. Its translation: CASSQVGQQVPASTDTQYF.

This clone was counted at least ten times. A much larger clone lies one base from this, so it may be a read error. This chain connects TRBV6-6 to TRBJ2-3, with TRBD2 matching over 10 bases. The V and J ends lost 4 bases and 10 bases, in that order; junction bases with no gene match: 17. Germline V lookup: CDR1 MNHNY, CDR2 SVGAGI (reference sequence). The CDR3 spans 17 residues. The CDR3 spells CASSSPSGRAIAAAQYF. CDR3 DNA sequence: TGTGCCAGCAGTTCGCCCAGCGGGAGGGCCATCGCAGCTGCGCAGTATTTT.

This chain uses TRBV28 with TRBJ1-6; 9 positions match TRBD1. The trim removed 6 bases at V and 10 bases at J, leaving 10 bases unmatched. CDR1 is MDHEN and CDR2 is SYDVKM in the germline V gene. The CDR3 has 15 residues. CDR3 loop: CASSSEGTGLSPLHF. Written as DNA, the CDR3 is TGTGCCAGCAGCTCCGAAGGGACAGGGTTATCACCCCTCCACTTT.

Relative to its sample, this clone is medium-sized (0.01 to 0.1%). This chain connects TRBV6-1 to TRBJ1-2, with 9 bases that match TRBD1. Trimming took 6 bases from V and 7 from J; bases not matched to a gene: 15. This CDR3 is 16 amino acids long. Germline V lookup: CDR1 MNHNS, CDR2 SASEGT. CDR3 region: CASSRALGQGRSGYTF. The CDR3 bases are TGTGCCAGCAGCCGAGCCCTGGGACAGGGTAGGAGTGGCTACACCTTC.

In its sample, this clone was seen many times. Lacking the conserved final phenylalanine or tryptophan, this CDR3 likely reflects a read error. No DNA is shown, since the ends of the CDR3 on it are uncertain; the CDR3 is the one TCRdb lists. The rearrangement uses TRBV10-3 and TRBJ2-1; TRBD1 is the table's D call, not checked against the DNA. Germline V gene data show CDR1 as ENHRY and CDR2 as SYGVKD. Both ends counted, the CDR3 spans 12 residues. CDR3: CAISAPGWELQT.

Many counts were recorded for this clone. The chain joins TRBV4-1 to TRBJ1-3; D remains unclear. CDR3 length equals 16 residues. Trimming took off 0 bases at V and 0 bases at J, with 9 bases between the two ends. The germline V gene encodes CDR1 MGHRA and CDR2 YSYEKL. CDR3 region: CASSQDSDSSGNTIYF. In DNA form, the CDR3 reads TGCGCCAGCAGCCAAGACTCCGATTCCTCTGGAAACACCATATATTTT.

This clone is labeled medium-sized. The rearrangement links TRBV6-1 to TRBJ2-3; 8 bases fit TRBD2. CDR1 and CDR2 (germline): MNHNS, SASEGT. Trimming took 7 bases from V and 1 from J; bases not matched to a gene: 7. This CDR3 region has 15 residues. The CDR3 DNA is TGTGCCAGCACTACTAGCGGAGCGGGCACAGATACGCAGTATTTT. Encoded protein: CASTTSGAGTDTQYF.

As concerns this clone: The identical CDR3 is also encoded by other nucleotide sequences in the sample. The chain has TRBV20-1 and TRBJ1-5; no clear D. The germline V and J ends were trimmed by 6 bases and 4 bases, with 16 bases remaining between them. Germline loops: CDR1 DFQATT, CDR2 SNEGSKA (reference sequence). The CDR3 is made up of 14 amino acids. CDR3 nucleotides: TGCAGTGCAGGTCACCCCGGTGATAATCAGCCCCAGCATTTT. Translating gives CSAGHPGDNQPQHF.

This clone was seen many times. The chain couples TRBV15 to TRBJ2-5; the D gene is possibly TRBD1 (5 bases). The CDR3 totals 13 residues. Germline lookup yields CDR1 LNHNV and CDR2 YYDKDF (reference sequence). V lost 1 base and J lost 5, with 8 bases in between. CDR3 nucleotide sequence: TGTGCCACCAGCAGAGCCAGGGTTGAGACCCAGTACTTC. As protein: CATSRARVETQYF.

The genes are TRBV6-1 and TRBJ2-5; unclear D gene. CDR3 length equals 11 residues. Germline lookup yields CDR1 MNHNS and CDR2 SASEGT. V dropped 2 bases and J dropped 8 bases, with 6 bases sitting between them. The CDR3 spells CASSESSTQYF. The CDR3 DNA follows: TGTGCCAGCAGTGAAAGTTCCACCCAGTACTTC.

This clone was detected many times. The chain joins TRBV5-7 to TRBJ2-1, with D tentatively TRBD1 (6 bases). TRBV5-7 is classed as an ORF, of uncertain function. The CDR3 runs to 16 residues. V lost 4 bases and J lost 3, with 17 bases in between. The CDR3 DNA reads TGTGCCAGCAGCCGGTTCACAGGGAGAATCTACAATGAGCAGTTCTTC. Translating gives CASSRFTGRIYNEQFF.

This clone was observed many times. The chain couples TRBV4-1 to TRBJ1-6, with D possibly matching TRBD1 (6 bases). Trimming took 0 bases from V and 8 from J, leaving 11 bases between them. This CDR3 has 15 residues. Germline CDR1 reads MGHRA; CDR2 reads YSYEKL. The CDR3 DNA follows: TGCGCCAGCAGCCAAGAAGTGACAGGTGATTCACCCCTCCACTTT. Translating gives CASSQEVTGDSPLHF.

The CDR3 here is CASSTSPTGAGELFF. For the CDR3, the DNA is TGTGCCAGCAGTACCAGCCCAACAGGAGCCGGGGAGCTGTTTTTT. V is TRBV27 and J is TRBJ2-2, with D possibly TRBD1 on 5 matching bases. Trimming shortened V by 5 bases and J by 6 bases, and 16 bases separated the two germline ends. Germline assignment: CDR1 MNHEY and CDR2 SMNVEV (reference sequence). The CDR3 is made up of 15 amino acids.

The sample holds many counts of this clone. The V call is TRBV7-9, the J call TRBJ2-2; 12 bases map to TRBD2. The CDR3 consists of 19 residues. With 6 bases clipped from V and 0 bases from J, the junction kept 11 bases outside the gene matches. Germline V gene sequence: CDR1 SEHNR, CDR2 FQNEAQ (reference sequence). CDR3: CASRGRLAGVLTNTGELFF. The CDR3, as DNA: TGTGCCAGCAGGGGTCGACTAGCGGGAGTCCTTACGAACACCGGGGAGCTGTTTTTT.

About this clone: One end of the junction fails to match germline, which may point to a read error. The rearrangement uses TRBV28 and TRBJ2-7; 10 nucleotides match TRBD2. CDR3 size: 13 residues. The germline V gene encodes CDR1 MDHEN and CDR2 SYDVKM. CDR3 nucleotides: TGTGCCAGCAGTGATGAAGCGGGAGGGGCCAGTGACTTC. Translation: CASSDEAGGASDF.

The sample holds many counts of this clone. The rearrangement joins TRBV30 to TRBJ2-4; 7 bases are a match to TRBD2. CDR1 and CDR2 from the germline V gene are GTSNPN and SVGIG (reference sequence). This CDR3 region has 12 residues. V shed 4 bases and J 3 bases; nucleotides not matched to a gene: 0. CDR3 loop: CAWTSGKNIQYF. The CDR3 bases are TGTGCCTGGACTAGCGGCAAAAACATTCAGTACTTC.